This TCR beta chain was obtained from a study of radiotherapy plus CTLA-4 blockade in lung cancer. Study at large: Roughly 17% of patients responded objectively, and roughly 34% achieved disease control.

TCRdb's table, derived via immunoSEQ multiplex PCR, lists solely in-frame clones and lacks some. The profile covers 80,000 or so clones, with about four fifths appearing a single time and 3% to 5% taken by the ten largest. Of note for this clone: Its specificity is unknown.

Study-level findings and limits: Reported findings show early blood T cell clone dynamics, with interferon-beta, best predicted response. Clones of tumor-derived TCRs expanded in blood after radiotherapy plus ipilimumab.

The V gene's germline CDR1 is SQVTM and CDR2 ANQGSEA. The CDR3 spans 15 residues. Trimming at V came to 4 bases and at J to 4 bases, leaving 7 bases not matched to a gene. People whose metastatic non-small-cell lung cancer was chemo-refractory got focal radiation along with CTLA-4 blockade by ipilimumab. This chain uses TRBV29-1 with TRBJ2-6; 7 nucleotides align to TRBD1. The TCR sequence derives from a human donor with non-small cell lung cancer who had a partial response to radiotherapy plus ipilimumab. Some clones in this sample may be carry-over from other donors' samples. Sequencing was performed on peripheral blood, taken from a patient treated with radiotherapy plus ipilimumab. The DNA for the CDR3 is TGCAGCGTTGTACACAGGGGTGCAGGGGCCAACGTCCTGACTTTC. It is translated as CSVVHRGAGANVLTF.